Here is one T cell receptor (beta chain) with its context. Its target is not known. From its re-call of the 5' RACE reads, TCRdb lists each CDR3 protein once, without DNA. Recorded here are almost 450,000 distinct CDR3 sequences; the top ten clones represent more than 7%. This record belongs to a study of T cells expressing NK-cell markers. Study-wide context: All TCR beta repertoires analysed originated from sorted CD3+CD56+NKG2C+, CD3+CD56+NKG2C- and CD3+CD56-NKG2C+ T cells.

The study, taken as a whole, reports: Several of the donors also had these clonotypes leading their CD3+CD56-NKG2C+ fraction.

The germline CDR1 and CDR2 sequences are SGHRS and YFSETQ. The length of the CDR3 is 17 residues. The chain employs TRBV5-1 and TRBJ1-6; the TRBD1 assignment by TCRdb is unverifiable without DNA. The TCR comes from a woman aged 18-70 years in good health. The source material was blood T cells: a sorted CD56 or NKG2C T cell subset, CD4+ or CD8+ T cells, or bulk PBMC T cells (not recorded which). CDR3 sequence: CASSLAIGEAGDSPLHF.